This TCR beta chain was found in a study of Graves' ophthalmopathy and Graves' hyperthyroidism. For the study at large: Ophthalmopathy absent within 18 months of follow-up marked hyperthyroidism as stable.

Beta-chain TCR CDR3 regions were amplified from RNA transcripts. Second-round multiplex PCR came after a first-round RT-PCR that employed HTBI primers. From the multiplex PCR reads, TCRdb called clonotypes with MiXCR, one entry per CDR3 protein. The table includes approximately 1.2 million distinct CDR3 sequences, about two fifths detected once. This clonotype has only a few counts. Among the exclusions were patients with other autoimmune diseases, uncontrolled infections, pregnancy or lactation. V was clipped by 7 bases and J by 2 bases; unmatched bases: 4. The germline CDR1 and CDR2 sequences are SGHVS and FQNEAQ. The CDR3 has 14 residues.

The sequenced sample was peripheral blood or thyroid tissue (not recorded which). The clonotype comes from an adult man with Graves' hyperthyroidism. The chain is built from TRBV7-8 and TRBJ2-2, with 7 bases identical to TRBD2. The CDR3 sequence: CASKLAVNTGELFF. CDR3 DNA sequence: TGTGCCAGCAAGCTAGCGGTAAACACCGGGGAGCTGTTTTTT.